This TCR beta chain was sequenced during a study of human T cells and chemical hapten exposure. Study results and caveats: Significantly more large CDR3 similarity clusters were formed by expanded TCRs than by controls.

Germline CDR1 is MNHEY and CDR2 is SMNVEV (reference sequence). CDR3 size: 14 residues. The ends were cut back, 0 bases at V and 3 bases at J, with 7 bases in the middle. The library put unique molecular identifiers onto individual cDNA molecules. TCRdb reprocessed the RACE reads with MiXCR, giving one entry per CDR3 protein. The sample lists roughly 120,000 distinct CDR3 sequences; roughly 13% were seen once. As regards this clonotype: Its antigen is not known.

Time point described: patch test 1, 2 weeks after DPC sensitization. Treatment meaning: therapeutic diphenylcyclopropenone sensitization with weekly scalp DPC. Staff drew blood before applying each patch test. The study drew its donors from alopecia patients who were 18 to 70 years old and suitable for DPC. This sequence was found in a man between 18 and 35 years old with alopecia areata. Some clones in this sample may be carry-over from other donors' samples. The rearrangement uses TRBV27 and TRBJ2-3, with a tentative D call TRBD2 (5 bases). This specimen was whole blood, taken in connection with sensitization to the hapten diphenylcyclopropenone (DPC). CDR3 DNA sequence: TGTGCCAGCAGTTTATCAGCGGAGACAGATACGCAGTATTTT. Translated: CASSLSAETDTQYF.